This T cell receptor (beta chain) stems from a study of CD8 T cells in Susac syndrome. RNA was extracted with the RNeasy kit, and a quantity of roughly 0.5 to 1 ug was reverse transcribed using random hexamers. TCRdb reprocessed the immunoSEQ multiplex PCR reads with MiXCR, giving one entry per CDR3 protein. The sample contains around 180,000 distinct CDR3 sequences, 85% to 95% of which appear only once. Looked up from germline, CDR1 is GTSNPN and CDR2 is SVGIG (reference sequence). This CDR3 has 11 amino acids. V trimming: 5 bases; J trimming: 7 bases; junction bases outside the gene matches: 3. The J gene is TRBJ1-2, the V gene TRBV30; 8 positions match TRBD1. This receptor was obtained from a human donor with Susac syndrome. The material sequenced was CD4+ T cells from PBMCs. The CDR3 loop reads CAWDTGGGYTF. CDR3 nucleotide sequence: TGTGCCTGGGATACAGGGGGTGGCTACACCTTC.